What follows is one T cell receptor (beta chain) and its context. Assay used: immunoSEQ multiplex PCR; TCRdb lists only in-frame clones, some missing. The table has roughly 52,000 clones, 85% to 95% seen once; the top ten hold less than 3%. This sample is part of a study of control samples from healthy donors and cancer patients. V was clipped by 0 bases and J by 0 bases, with 6 bases between them. Looked up from germline, CDR1 is MGHRA and CDR2 is YSYEKL. The CDR3 is 15 residues long. Sequencing input: blood. The clonotype was recovered from a man aged 25 to 40 in good health. V is TRBV4-1 and J is TRBJ1-3; D remains ambiguous. The CDR3 coding sequence is TGCGCCAGCAGCCAAGAGCCTTTCTCTGGAAACACCATATATTTT. Translated: CASSQEPFSGNTIYF.